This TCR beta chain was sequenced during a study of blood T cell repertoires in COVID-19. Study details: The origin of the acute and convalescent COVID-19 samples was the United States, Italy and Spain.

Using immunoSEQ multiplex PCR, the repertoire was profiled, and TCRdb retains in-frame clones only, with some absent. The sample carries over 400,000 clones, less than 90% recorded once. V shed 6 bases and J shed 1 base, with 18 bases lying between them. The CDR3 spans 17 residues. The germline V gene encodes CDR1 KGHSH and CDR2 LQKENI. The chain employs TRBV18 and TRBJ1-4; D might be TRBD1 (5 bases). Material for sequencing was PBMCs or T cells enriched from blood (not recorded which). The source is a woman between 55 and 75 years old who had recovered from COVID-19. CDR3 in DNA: TGTGCCAGCTCCCTTAAAGGGACTACGCTAACTAATGAAAAACTGTTTTTT. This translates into CASSLKGTTLTNEKLFF. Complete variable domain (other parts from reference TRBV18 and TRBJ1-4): NAGVMQNPRHLVRRRGQEARLRCSPMKGHSHVYWYRQLPEEGLKFMVYLQKENIIDESGMPKERFSAEFPKEGPSILRIQQVVRGDSAAYFCASSLKGTTLTNEKLFFGSGTQLSVL.